This entry lists 10 T cell receptor beta chains sequenced from one sample in a study of blood T cell repertoires in COVID-19. The data were produced by immunoSEQ multiplex PCR, yet TCRdb's version contains in-frame clones alone and is incomplete. The sample has fewer than 700,000 clones; roughly 91% are singletons. The sequenced sample was peripheral blood. Receptors originate from a woman aged 45-65 years with COVID-19, enrolled during active disease.

This clone was recorded only once. As DNA, the CDR3 is TGTGCCAGCAGCCAGCGGGGGGGCTCTAATGAAAAACTGTTTTTT. Residues: CASSQRGGSNEKLFF. The J gene is TRBJ1-4, the V gene TRBV5-8; TRBD1 might be the D (6 bases). V was trimmed by 4 bases and J by 3 bases, leaving 13 bases between them. The CDR3 is 15 residues long. The germline V gene encodes CDR1 SGHTS and CDR2 YDEGEE.

The rearrangement uses TRBV7-9 and TRBJ1-1; tentative D call: TRBD1 (5 bases). The CDR3 covers 14 residues. V lost 2 bases, J lost 2 bases, and 9 bases lay in between. Per germline, CDR1 SEHNR and CDR2 FQNEAQ (reference sequence). CDR3 nucleotide sequence: TGTGCCAGCAGCTTATTGGGACTTAACACTGAAGCTTTCTTT. It translates to CASSLLGLNTEAFF.

This chain links TRBV14 with TRBJ2-1; TRBD1 agrees at 11 bases. Germline trimming cut 4 bases from V and 9 bases from J; bases unmatched to any gene: 5. The germline V gene has CDR1 SGHDN and CDR2 FVKESK. The CDR3 extends over 14 amino acids. This chain's CDR3 is CASSPGTGGGEQFF. CDR3 sequence (DNA): TGTGCCAGCAGCCCTGGGACAGGGGGAGGTGAGCAGTTCTTC.

The gene calls are TRBV7-8 and TRBJ1-5, with 7 bases aligning to TRBD1. J gave up 5 bases and V 5 bases, and 6 bases lay outside the gene matches. This CDR3 has 14 amino acids. CDR1 and CDR2 (germline): SGHVS, FQNEAQ. The CDR3 sequence: CASSPGTVDQPQHF. Written as DNA, the CDR3 is TGTGCCAGCAGCCCGGGGACAGTGGATCAGCCCCAGCATTTT.

This clone was detected a few times. The rearrangement uses TRBV13 and TRBJ1-1, with D perhaps TRBD1 (5 bases). V shed 2 bases and J shed 4 bases, with 11 bases lying between them. This CDR3 region has 14 residues. Germline CDR1 reads PRHDT; CDR2 reads FYEKMQ (reference sequence). The CDR3 DNA reads as TGTGCCAGCAGCTTATCCGGGGGAGGCACTGAAGCTTTCTTT. Protein product: CASSLSGGGTEAFF.

This sequence joins TRBV2 and TRBJ2-1, with a tentative D call TRBD2 (6 bases). This CDR3 is 15 amino acids long. Trimming took off 5 bases at V and 3 bases at J, with 14 bases between the two ends. Per germline, CDR1 SNHLY and CDR2 FYNNEI. Written as DNA, the CDR3 is TGTGCCAGCAGTCCCACCGGGACTCACTACAATGAGCAGTTCTTC. This gives the protein CASSPTGTHYNEQFF.

The chain links TRBV18 to TRBJ1-1; TRBD1 aligns across 9 bases. The CDR3 sequence is 20 residues long. Germline-derived CDR1 and CDR2 are KGHSH and LQKENI. The V and J ends lost 5 bases and 3 bases, in that order; junction bases with no gene match: 22. CDR3 loop: CASSAEFPRDRVWGDTEAFF. The DNA for the CDR3 is TGTGCCAGCTCAGCGGAGTTCCCCCGGGACAGGGTTTGGGGGGACACTGAAGCTTTCTTT.

The chain has TRBV12-3 or TRBV12-4 and TRBJ1-2; TRBD1 might be the D (5 bases). The V gene lost 6 bases and the J gene lost 1 base, with 9 bases spanning the gap. The CDR3 covers 13 residues. CDR3 nucleotide sequence: TGTGCCAGCAGCTTACAGGATAACTATGGCTACACCTTC. This translates into CASSLQDNYGYTF.

Concerning this clone: This sample includes further DNA sequences coding for the same CDR3. V and J are TRBV12-3 or TRBV12-4 and TRBJ1-1, with D possibly being TRBD1 (5 bases). The ends were cut back, 8 bases at V and 5 bases at J, with 12 bases in the middle. There are 12 residues in the CDR3. CDR3 DNA: TGTGCCAGCCGGGGGGTAGGGACTGAAGCTTTCTTT. Translating it yields CASRGVGTEAFF.

V usage is TRBV6-5 and J usage is TRBJ2-3; TRBD2 aligns across 11 bases. V dropped 8 bases and J dropped 6; count of bases not matched to a gene: 7. Germline loops: CDR1 MNHEY, CDR2 SVGAGI. This CDR3 contains 14 residues. The CDR3 loop reads CASWHTSGGDTQYF. The CDR3 nucleotides read TGTGCCAGCTGGCATACTAGCGGGGGTGATACGCAGTATTTT.